These 17 T cell receptor beta chains came from one sample sequenced in a study of T cells in Graves' hyperthyroidism and ophthalmopathy. What was amplified from RNA transcripts were TCR beta CDR3 regions. The TCR CDR3 first-round RT-PCR relied on the HTBI primer set. TCRdb re-called the multiplex PCR reads with MiXCR, one entry per CDR3 protein. This table has over 350,000 distinct CDR3 sequences, over 12% appearing once. The sample consisted of blood. The receptors derive from a man aged 45-60 years with Graves' ophthalmopathy.

This clonotype was observed a few times. This rearrangement joins TRBV7-3 to TRBJ2-2; 7 bases match TRBD1. CDR1 and CDR2 (germline): SGHTA, FQGTGA. J was trimmed by 6 bases and V by 4 bases; bases with no gene match: 5. This CDR3 has 14 amino acids. DNA of the CDR3: TGTGCCAGCAGCTCCCGACAGGGAGCCGGGGAGCTGTTTTTT. This translates into CASSSRQGAGELFF.

In its sample, this clonotype was seen many times. The chain has TRBV10-3 and TRBJ2-2; D is perhaps TRBD2 (5 bases). Deletions cut 6 bases from V and 6 bases from J, with 14 bases between. CDR1 ENHRY and CDR2 SYGVKD come from the germline V gene. The CDR3 has 14 amino acids. The CDR3 DNA is TGTGCCATCAGCGACTATTCGGGCGCCGGGGAGCTGTTTTTT. Residues: CAISDYSGAGELFF.

The V call is TRBV12-3 or TRBV12-4, the J call TRBJ2-7; TRBD2 might be the D (6 bases). Trimming took off 9 bases at V and 1 base at J, with 13 bases between the two ends. The CDR3 loop spans 13 amino acids. The CDR3 bases are TGTGCCAGTTCGGGGGACGCATCCTACGAGCAGTACTTC. Its protein is CASSGDASYEQYF.

This clonotype showed up many times. V and J are TRBV7-9 and TRBJ1-5, with TRBD1 identical over 8 bases. In germline, CDR1 is SEHNR, CDR2 FQNEAQ (reference sequence). Unmatched junction bases numbered 10, after V lost 5 bases and J lost 4 bases. The CDR3 has 16 amino acids. The CDR3 DNA reads TGTGCCAGCAGCCCAGGGACAGGCAGCGGGAATCAGCCCCAGCATTTT. This translates into CASSPGTGSGNQPQHF.

This clonotype was counted a few times. V and J are TRBV6-2 or TRBV6-3 and TRBJ1-5, with D possibly matching TRBD1 (5 bases). CDR3 size: 15 residues. V lost 0 bases and J lost 4, with 10 bases in between. Germline CDR1 MNHEY, CDR2 SVGEGT. The CDR3 nucleotides are TGTGCCAGCAGTTACTCGAATGGGGGGAATCAGCCCCAGCATTTT. It codes for CASSYSNGGNQPQHF.

This clonotype occurred many times. The chain is built from TRBV7-2 and TRBJ2-7; D perhaps matches TRBD2 (6 bases). This CDR3 has 15 amino acids. V was pared by 1 base and J by 6 bases, with 16 bases between. Germline CDR1 reads SGHTA; CDR2 reads FQGNSA. The CDR3 here is CASSLERTLAFEQYF. The CDR3 DNA follows: TGTGCCAGCAGCTTAGAGAGAACACTAGCCTTCGAGCAGTACTTC.

CDR3 nucleotides: TGCAGTGCTAGAACGAACACTGACCGCACTGAAGCTTTCTTT. Amino acid sequence: CSARTNTDRTEAFF. The chain joins TRBV20-1 to TRBJ1-1; D gene uncertain. The CDR3 loop spans 14 amino acids. V gave up 2 bases and J gave up 4 bases, with 14 bases separating them. Germline CDR1 reads DFQATT; CDR2 reads SNEGSKA (reference sequence).

This clonotype was counted many times. CDR3 sequence reads: CSVEVLGRPPQFF. CDR3 sequence (DNA): TGCAGCGTTGAAGTACTGGGACGCCCCCCTCAGTTCTTC. The chain recombines TRBV29-1 with TRBJ2-1; TRBD1 or TRBD2 may be the D gene (5 bases each). V lost 1 base and J lost 13, with 17 bases in between. This CDR3 has 13 amino acids. Germline V lookup: CDR1 SQVTM, CDR2 ANQGSEA.

In this sample, this clonotype turned up a few times. This chain joins TRBV25-1 and TRBJ2-1; TRBD2 matches 9 bases. CDR1 and CDR2 from the germline V gene are MGHDK and SYGVNS. CDR3 length: 17 amino acids. The ends lost 3 bases at V and 0 bases at J; junction bases unmatched: 6. The CDR3 nucleotides read TGTGCCAGCAGTGAGTCTAGCGGGGCAAGCTCCTACAATGAGCAGTTCTTC. Its protein is CASSESSGASSYNEQFF.

The chain recombines TRBV6-6 with TRBJ1-2; D is uncertain. CDR3 size: 13 residues. Germline CDR1 MNHNY, CDR2 SVGAGI (reference sequence). Trimming removed 0 bases at V and 7 bases at J, with 9 bases between. CDR3 sequence (DNA): TGTGCCAGCAGTTACTCGGGCACAGCTGGCTACACCTTC. As protein: CASSYSGTAGYTF.

This clonotype was found many times. The chain is built from TRBV19 and TRBJ2-7; 7 nucleotides line up with TRBD1. Trimming took 7 bases from V and 3 from J; bases not matched to a gene: 9. Germline CDR1 and CDR2: LNHDA and SQIVND (reference sequence). The CDR3 sequence is 14 residues long. The CDR3 loop reads CASTPGTASYEQYF. The CDR3 DNA reads TGTGCCAGTACCCCCGGGACAGCCAGCTACGAGCAGTACTTC.

The V gene is TRBV7-2, the J gene TRBJ2-7, with 9 bases that match TRBD1. This CDR3 comprises 16 residues. Germline CDR1 is SGHTA and CDR2 is FQGNSA. Germline trimming cut 4 bases from V and 2 bases from J; bases unmatched to any gene: 9. CDR3 bases: TGTGCCAGCAGCTCAAGAGGACAGGGGCCGCCCTACGAGCAGTACTTC. Its translation: CASSSRGQGPPYEQYF.

This chain joins TRBV12-3 or TRBV12-4 and TRBJ2-2; 7 bases fit TRBD2. The CDR3 extends over 15 amino acids. V dropped 6 bases and J dropped 3; count of bases not matched to a gene: 7. DNA of the CDR3: TGTGCCAGCAGCCCCGGTGCGGGAGACACCGGGGAGCTGTTTTTT. This sequence encodes CASSPGAGDTGELFF.

There are many counts of this clonotype. The chain recombines TRBV29-1 with TRBJ2-4; D unclear. V gave up 1 base and J gave up 0 bases, with 7 bases separating them. The CDR3 extends over 14 amino acids. CDR1 is SQVTM, CDR2 ANQGSEA, per germline. CDR3 sequence: CSVEVPGAKNIQYF. CDR3 coding DNA: TGCAGCGTTGAAGTGCCGGGAGCCAAAAACATTCAGTACTTC.

This chain joins TRBV4-1 and TRBJ2-5; TRBD1 is a possible D gene (5 bases). Germline V lookup: CDR1 MGHRA, CDR2 YSYEKL. V was trimmed by 7 bases and J by 10 bases, leaving 13 bases between them. The CDR3 has 11 residues. The CDR3, as DNA: TGCGCCAGCAACCAGGGTAACTTCCAGTACTTC. Its protein product is CASNQGNFQYF.

The chain carries TRBV20-1 and TRBJ2-5; possible D gene TRBD2, 5 bases. This CDR3 region has 15 residues. V was pared by 6 bases and J by 2 bases, with 19 bases between. The V gene's germline CDR1 is DFQATT and CDR2 SNEGSKA (reference sequence). The CDR3, as DNA: TGCAGTGCCCGAATCGGGCCTTGGACTCAAGAGACCCAGTACTTC. Residues: CSARIGPWTQETQYF.

This clonotype showed up just a few times. The rearrangement joins TRBV19 to TRBJ1-1; D call uncertain. This CDR3 comprises 11 residues. In germline, CDR1 is LNHDA, CDR2 SQIVND (reference sequence). V shed 10 bases and J shed 5 bases, with 11 bases lying between them. This CDR3 is CATEDDTEAFF. CDR3 DNA: TGTGCCACTGAGGACGATACTGAAGCTTTCTTT.